Following are 24 T cell receptor beta chains from one sample sequenced in a study of blood T cell repertoires in COVID-19 (dated by TCRdb to 2018 to 2020). The library was built by means of the immunoSEQ multiplex PCR assay. Here the immuneACCESS table is served through TCRdb, limited to in-frame sequences with V and J called. Missing clones are a known gap in these copies; in checked studies unresolved V genes cover under half, and the rest lacks a known reason. The sample records more than 80,000 clones, roughly 88% of which are singletons. The ten largest clones add up to 11% of the sample. Specimen: peripheral blood. These receptors all come from a man older than 75 with acute or convalescent COVID-19.

The chain employs TRBV2 and TRBJ2-2; D is unclear. V was cut by 6 bases and J by 9 bases, with 11 bases left in between. CDR1 is SNHLY and CDR2 is FYNNEI in the germline V gene. The CDR3 is 12 residues long. The CDR3 protein is CASSQAGWELFF. CDR3 coding DNA: TGTGCCAGCAGCCAGGCCGGCTGGGAGCTGTTTTTT.

The CDR3 DNA reads as TGCAGCGTTGGGGGAGGGGACTATGGCTACACCTTC. This codes for CSVGGGDYGYTF. The J gene is TRBJ1-2, the V gene TRBV29-1; possibly TRBD1 for D (5 bases). This CDR3 has 12 residues. Looked up from germline, CDR1 is SQVTM and CDR2 is ANQGSEA. The V gene lost 4 bases and the J gene lost 3 bases, with 9 bases spanning the gap.

This clone was recorded a few times. This chain links TRBV10-3 with TRBJ2-7; D call uncertain. Germline loops: CDR1 ENHRY, CDR2 SYGVKD. Trimming pared 2 bases from V and 2 bases from J, leaving 13 bases between. The CDR3 length is 15 residues. CDR3 loop: CAISEPRAGTYEQYF. The CDR3 DNA sequence: TGTGCCATCAGTGAGCCACGAGCAGGAACCTACGAGCAGTACTTC.

This sequence joins TRBV3-1 (or the pseudogene TRBV3-2) and TRBJ1-5; 8 positions match TRBD1. This CDR3 region has 16 residues. Germline lookup yields CDR1 LGHDT and CDR2 YNNKEL (reference sequence). The J segment lost 5 bases and the V segment lost 0 bases, leaving 6 bases of the junction unmatched. The CDR3 DNA is TGTGCCAGCAGCCAAGATTTGGGGACAGGTTATCAGCCCCAGCATTTT. It is translated as CASSQDLGTGYQPQHF.

The chain links TRBV29-1 to TRBJ1-3; 7 nucleotides line up with TRBD1. The CDR3 consists of 13 residues. The germline V gene has CDR1 SQVTM and CDR2 ANQGSEA. The V segment lost 6 bases and the J segment 0 bases; nucleotides outside the gene matches: 2. CDR3 DNA: TGCAGCGTCAGGGGGAGCTCTGGAAACACCATATATTTT. Its translation: CSVRGSSGNTIYF.

The J gene is TRBJ2-3, the V gene TRBV9; the D is unclear. Trimming pared 0 bases from V and 2 bases from J, leaving 7 bases between. Per the germline V gene, CDR1 is SGDLS and CDR2 is YYNGEE. There are 14 residues in the CDR3. CDR3 sequence (DNA): TGTGCCAGCAGCGTAGTTAGCCCCACAGATACGCAGTATTTT. Translating gives CASSVVSPTDTQYF.

The chain has TRBV27 and TRBJ2-7; 12 nucleotides line up with TRBD2. CDR3 length: 14 amino acids. Germline V lookup: CDR1 MNHEY, CDR2 SMNVEV (reference sequence). The V segment lost 6 bases and the J segment 2 bases; nucleotides outside the gene matches: 2. CDR3 coding DNA: TGTGCCAGCAGCCGACTAGCGGGGGCCTACGAGCAGTACTTC. Amino acids: CASSRLAGAYEQYF.

The chain couples TRBV7-3 to TRBJ1-3, with no clear D. CDR3 length: 19 residues. CDR1 is SGHTA, CDR2 FQGTGA, per germline. The germline V and J ends were trimmed by 6 bases and 0 bases, with 24 bases remaining between them. The CDR3 loop reads CASRPRERLLTLSGNTIYF. In DNA form, the CDR3 reads TGTGCCAGCAGACCCCGGGAGAGACTTTTGACTCTCTCTGGAAACACCATATATTTT.

The J gene is TRBJ1-2, the V gene TRBV3-1 (or the pseudogene TRBV3-2); perhaps TRBD1 as D (6 bases). The germline V gene has CDR1 LGHDT and CDR2 YNNKEL (reference sequence). V was cut by 0 bases and J by 5 bases, with 10 bases left in between. The CDR3 runs to 14 residues. The CDR3 DNA follows: TGTGCCAGCAGCCAAGATTGGGACAAATATGGCTACACCTTC. Its protein is CASSQDWDKYGYTF.

V gene TRBV7-2 combines with J gene TRBJ2-7; 8 nucleotides align to TRBD1. From germline, CDR1 is SGHTA and CDR2 FQGNSA. The V gene end was trimmed by 5 bases and the J gene end by 0 bases; junction bases not matched to a gene: 3. The CDR3 is made up of 14 amino acids. Here the CDR3 reads CASSRDRSSYEQYF. CDR3 bases: TGTGCCAGCAGCCGGGACAGGAGCTCCTACGAGCAGTACTTC. Full variable domain (remainder filled in from reference TRBV7-2 and TRBJ2-7): GAGVSQSPSNKVTEKGKDVELRCDPISGHTALYWYRQSLGQGLEFLIYFQGNSAPDKSGLPSDRFSAERTGGSVSTLTIQRTQQEDSAVYLCASSRDRSSYEQYFGPGTRLTVT.

The genes are TRBV6-5 and TRBJ1-6; TRBD1 matches at 7 bases. This CDR3 contains 14 residues. The germline V gene has CDR1 MNHEY and CDR2 SVGAGI. J gave up 5 bases and V 8 bases, and 6 bases lay outside the gene matches. In DNA form, the CDR3 reads TGTGCCAGCTCCCGGGACAGACATAATTCACCCCTCCACTTT. This translates into CASSRDRHNSPLHF.

V is TRBV10-3 and J is TRBJ1-6; D might be TRBD1 (6 bases). Per the germline V gene, CDR1 is ENHRY and CDR2 is SYGVKD. CDR3 length: 14 amino acids. The V and J ends lost 9 bases and 8 bases respectively, with 17 bases between them. CDR3 DNA: TGTGCCATTGCGACAGGTCTTGTTGATTCACCCCTCCACTTT. Its translation: CAIATGLVDSPLHF.

This chain connects TRBV3-1 (or the pseudogene TRBV3-2) to TRBJ1-2; 7 bases line up with TRBD1. The V gene's germline CDR1 is LGHDT and CDR2 YNNKEL (reference sequence). The CDR3 length is 17 residues. The V segment lost 1 base and the J segment 8 bases; nucleotides outside the gene matches: 16. This CDR3 is CASSQAIGGQNRGGYTF. CDR3 coding DNA: TGTGCCAGCAGCCAAGCAATAGGCGGCCAAAACAGGGGCGGCTACACCTTC.

The V call is TRBV19, the J call TRBJ2-5; TRBD1 aligns across 9 bases. The V segment lost 4 bases and the J segment 5 bases; nucleotides outside the gene matches: 8. Germline V gene lookup returns CDR1 LNHDA and CDR2 SQIVND (reference sequence). This CDR3 is built from 15 residues. DNA for the CDR3: TGTGCCAGTAGTACTCGACAGGGGGTTCGGGAGACCCAGTACTTC. Amino acid sequence: CASSTRQGVRETQYF.

The CDR3 DNA is TGTGCCAGCAGCTCTTCCGGGACAGGGGGCTCCTACGAGCAGTACTTC. Protein sequence: CASSSSGTGGSYEQYF. The chain is built from TRBV7-2 and TRBJ2-7, with 11 bases aligning to TRBD1. The germline CDR1 and CDR2 sequences are SGHTA and FQGNSA. There are 16 residues in the CDR3. J was trimmed by 0 bases and V by 4 bases; bases with no gene match: 5. The complete variable domain, with remaining parts taken from reference TRBV7-2 and TRBJ2-7, reads GAGVSQSPSNKVTEKGKDVELRCDPISGHTALYWYRQSLGQGLEFLIYFQGNSAPDKSGLPSDRFSAERTGGSVSTLTIQRTQQEDSAVYLCASSSSGTGGSYEQYFGPGTRLTVT.

This chain connects TRBV6-2 or TRBV6-3 to TRBJ2-1; 7 nucleotides agree with TRBD2. The germline CDR1 and CDR2 sequences are MNHEY and SVGEGT. CDR3 length equals 17 residues. The junction had 12 bases not matched to a gene; V was cut back by 5 bases and J by 2 bases. CDR3 nucleotides: TGTGCCAGCAGTACCCCCCGGGCGGGGGACGCCTACAATGAGCAGTTCTTC. It is translated as CASSTPRAGDAYNEQFF.

The chain couples TRBV5-6 to TRBJ2-3; the D gene is possibly TRBD1 (6 bases). Per germline, CDR1 SGHDT and CDR2 YYEEEE. The CDR3 consists of 13 residues. V lost 4 bases to trimming and J lost 15 bases, with 21 bases between them. Written as DNA, the CDR3 is TGTGCCAGCAGCCCCGGACAGCCCGGTCGCGGATATTTT. Its translation: CASSPGQPGRGYF.

The J gene is TRBJ2-3, the V gene TRBV5-8; 7 bases line up with TRBD1. Germline CDR1 reads SGHTS; CDR2 reads YDEGEE. The CDR3 is made up of 15 amino acids. Unmatched junction bases numbered 10, after V lost 5 bases and J lost 4 bases. The CDR3 loop is CASRHTRGPADTQYF. In nucleotides, the CDR3 is TGTGCCAGCAGACACACGAGGGGGCCGGCAGATACGCAGTATTTT. Full variable domain (remainder filled in from reference TRBV5-8 and TRBJ2-3): EAGVTQSPTHLIKTRGQQATLRCSPISGHTSVYWYQQALGLGLQFLLWYDEGEERNRGNFPPRFSGRQFPNYSSELNVNALELEDSALYLCASRHTRGPADTQYFGPGTRLTVL.

The chain links TRBV30 to TRBJ1-2; no firm D call. V was pared by 3 bases and J by 0 bases, with 11 bases between. The length of the CDR3 is 14 residues. Per the germline V gene, CDR1 is GTSNPN and CDR2 is SVGIG (reference sequence). CDR3 DNA sequence: TGTGCCTGGAGCCCTAGTTCCTCTAACTATGGCTACACCTTC. Translation: CAWSPSSSNYGYTF.

This chain connects TRBV19 to TRBJ1-5; D is possibly TRBD1 (6 bases). With 9 bases removed from V and 0 bases from J, the gap between germline ends came to 15 bases. The CDR3 contains 15 residues. In germline, CDR1 is LNHDA, CDR2 SQIVND (reference sequence). The CDR3 sequence: CASHRTVNSNQPQHF. In DNA form, the CDR3 reads TGTGCCAGCCATCGGACAGTTAATAGCAATCAGCCCCAGCATTTT.

A few counts support this clone. This chain connects TRBV7-5 to TRBJ1-2. TRBV7-5 is given as a pseudogene. The CDR3 sequence is 13 residues long. The DNA for the CDR3 is TGTGTCAGAAGCCTCTGCGGCTACTATGGCTACACCTTC. This codes for CVRSLCGYYGYTF.

The gene calls are TRBV18 and TRBJ1-6, with 9 bases fitting TRBD1. Losses at the gene ends were 1 base for V and 6 bases for J; bases not matched to a gene: 1. CDR3 length equals 15 residues. Germline V gene lookup returns CDR1 KGHSH and CDR2 LQKENI. The DNA of the CDR3 is TGTGCCAGCTCACCACAGGGACAGGGTAATTCACCCCTCCACTTT. Encoded protein: CASSPQGQGNSPLHF.

This chain joins TRBV19 and TRBJ1-5; no reliable D call. Germline V gives CDR1 LNHDA, CDR2 SQIVND (reference sequence). V was trimmed by 6 bases and J by 3 bases, leaving 12 bases between them. This CDR3 has 14 amino acids. The CDR3 loop is CASSLFRFNQPQHF. In nucleotides, the CDR3 is TGTGCCAGTAGCCTGTTCAGGTTCAATCAGCCCCAGCATTTT.

The CDR3 sequence is CAWSVGGLVATNEKLFF. The CDR3, as DNA: TGTGCCTGGAGTGTAGGGGGCTTGGTTGCAACTAATGAAAAACTGTTTTTT. The chain employs TRBV30 and TRBJ1-4; TRBD1 matches at 7 bases. The CDR3 covers 17 residues. The V gene end was trimmed by 0 bases and the J gene end by 0 bases; junction bases not matched to a gene: 7. CDR1 is GTSNPN, CDR2 SVGIG, per germline (reference sequence).